Listed below are T cell receptor beta chains from one sample, sequenced in a study of early T cells in non-severe SARS-CoV-2 infection. TCRdb passed the 5' RACE reads through MiXCR, listing each CDR3 protein once. Of some 40,000 distinct CDR3 sequences in the sample, 12% are singletons; the top ten hold around 15%. The specimen sequenced was whole blood. The receptors stem from an adult who was a healthcare worker with PCR-confirmed SARS-CoV-2 infection or an uninfected control (not recorded which). Both conserved end residues are part of each CDR3. D genes are given only for firm matches. A row's size may be missing; if present it is once, few, many or a size class.

cdr3_length	v_call	j_call	clone_size	d_call	cdr3_aa	cdr3_nt
16	TRBV24-1	TRBJ2-5	many	-	CATSDSGTGHQETQYF	TGTGCCACCAGTGATTCAGGGACGGGTCACCAAGAGACCCAGTACTTC
15	TRBV9	TRBJ1-4	many	TRBD1	CASSALQGAGEKLFF	TGTGCCAGCAGCGCCCTACAGGGGGCGGGTGAAAAACTGTTTTTT
12	TRBV6-5	TRBJ1-1	many	-	CASRLGQSEAFF	TGTGCCAGCAGACTCGGACAAAGTGAAGCTTTCTTT
15	TRBV4-2	TRBJ2-2	few	-	CASTPGVGTTGELFF	TGTGCCAGCACCCCGGGGGTAGGAACGACCGGGGAGCTGTTTTTT
15	TRBV14	TRBJ1-4	many	-	CASSQDQGTNEKLFF	TGTGCCAGCAGCCAAGATCAGGGCACTAATGAAAAACTGTTTTTT
13	TRBV7-3	TRBJ2-2	many	-	CASSSEITGELFF	TGTGCCAGCAGCTCGGAGATCACCGGGGAGCTGTTTTTT
15	TRBV2	TRBJ1-2	-	TRBD1	CASQPGQGSPYGYTF	TGTGCCAGCCAACCGGGACAGGGGTCCCCCTATGGCTACACCTTC
16	TRBV6-1	TRBJ1-5	few	-	CASSADLNSARRPQHF	TGTGCCAGCAGTGCCGATCTTAACAGCGCACGCAGGCCCCAGCATTTT
15	TRBV20-1	TRBJ2-1	many	TRBD2	CSAPPSGTVVHEQFF	TGCAGTGCTCCACCTAGCGGGACGGTTGTACATGAGCAGTTCTTC
15	TRBV7-2	TRBJ2-1	many	-	CASRPKGGSYNEQFF	TGTGCCAGCCGGCCGAAGGGGGGCTCCTACAATGAGCAGTTCTTC
12	TRBV19	TRBJ2-1	-	-	CASGAGWSEQFF	TGTGCCAGTGGGGCGGGGTGGAGCGAGCAGTTCTTC
15	TRBV4-3	TRBJ2-7	-	-	CASSQGGTGHYEQYF	TGCGCCAGCAGCCAAGGGGGAACAGGGCACTACGAGCAGTACTTC
16	TRBV4-3	TRBJ1-2	-	TRBD1	CASSPTGTGGHYGYTF	TGCGCCAGCAGCCCCACGGGAACAGGGGGCCACTATGGCTACACCTTC
15	TRBV28	TRBJ1-6	many	-	CASSSISSYNSPLHF	TGTGCCAGCAGTTCGATTAGCTCCTATAATTCACCCCTCCACTTT
13	TRBV7-9	TRBJ2-7	medium-sized	-	CASSLEGEWKQYF	TGTGCCAGCAGCTTAGAAGGGGAATGGAAGCAGTACTTC